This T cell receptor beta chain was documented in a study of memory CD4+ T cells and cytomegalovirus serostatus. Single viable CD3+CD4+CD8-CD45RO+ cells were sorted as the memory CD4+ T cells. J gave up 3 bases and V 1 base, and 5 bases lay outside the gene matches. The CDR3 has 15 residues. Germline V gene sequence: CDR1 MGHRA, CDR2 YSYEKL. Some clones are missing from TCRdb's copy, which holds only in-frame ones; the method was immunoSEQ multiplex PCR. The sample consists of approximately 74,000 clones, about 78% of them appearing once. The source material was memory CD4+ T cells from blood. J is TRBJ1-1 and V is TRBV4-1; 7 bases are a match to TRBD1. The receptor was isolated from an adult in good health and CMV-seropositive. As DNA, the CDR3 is TGCGCCAGCAGCCAAGGAGACAGGGAGTACACTGAAGCTTTCTTT. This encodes CASSQGDREYTEAFF.